This T cell receptor (beta chain) was profiled in a study of cytomegalovirus exposure and HLA in healthy donors. Whole-study findings and limits: In a later analysis, fewer than 20,000 TCR beta sequences were associated with HLA alleles at 0.05 false discovery rate.

Only a few counts were recorded for this clone. Its antigen is unidentified. The CDR3 is 15 amino acids. V shed 4 bases, J shed 5 bases, and the junction held 8 bases outside the gene matches. From germline, CDR1 is MNHNY and CDR2 SVGAGI (reference sequence). PCR amplification relied on 60 Vbeta primers (plus 13 Jbeta primers). TCRdb keeps only in-frame clones here, not all; method: immunoSEQ multiplex PCR. The table records 110,000 to 150,000 clones, about 73% of them present only once. The TCR originated in a woman in her sixties in good health and CMV-seropositive. The chain uses TRBV6-6 and TRBJ2-5, with 9 bases matching TRBD1. Input material: PBMCs. CDR3 nucleotides: TGTGCCAGCAGTTTCGGACAGGGGCCGGAGGAGACCCAGTACTTC. It specifies CASSFGQGPEETQYF.